Reported below is one T cell receptor beta chain. In the authors' workflow: The authors estimated nucleated cell counts from reference gene primer amplification. Libraries were prepared by immunoSEQ multiplex PCR; TCRdb keeps only in-frame clonotypes and omits some of them. The V and J calls and the clone size are those of that table, but D and trimming were determined from the DNA. This table holds fewer than 250,000 clones, around nine tenths found once. The CDR3 is made up of 13 amino acids. V lost 8 bases to trimming and J lost 8 bases; unmatched junction nucleotides: 10. This specimen belongs to a study of blood T cell repertoires in COVID-19. In the study overall: The samples span acute and convalescent COVID-19 from the United States, Italy and Spain. Nucleic acid was either cDNA or gDNA, and it came from T cells, B-cell-depleted T cells, or PBMCs.

The origin of this receptor is a woman in her forties with acute or convalescent COVID-19. The chain employs TRBV12-3 or TRBV12-4 and TRBJ1-2; 8 bases line up with TRBD1. The sample comprised peripheral blood. The CDR3 loop reads CASQKGQGTGYTF. In DNA, the CDR3 is TGTGCCAGCCAAAAAGGACAGGGAACCGGCTACACCTTC.